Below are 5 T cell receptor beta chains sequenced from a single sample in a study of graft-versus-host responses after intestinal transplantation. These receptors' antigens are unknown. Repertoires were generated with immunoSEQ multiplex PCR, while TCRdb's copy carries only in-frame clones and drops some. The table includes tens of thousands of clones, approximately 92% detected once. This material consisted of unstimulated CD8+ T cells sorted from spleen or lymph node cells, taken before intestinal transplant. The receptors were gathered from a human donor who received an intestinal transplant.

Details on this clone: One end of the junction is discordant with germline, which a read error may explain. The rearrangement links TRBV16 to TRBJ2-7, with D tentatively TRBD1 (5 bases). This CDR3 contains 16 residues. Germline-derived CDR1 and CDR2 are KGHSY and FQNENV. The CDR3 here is CASSQSSGPGWTSRRF. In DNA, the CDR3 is TGTGCCAGCAGCCAATCCTCCGGCCCAGGGTGGACCTCAAGACGGTTC.

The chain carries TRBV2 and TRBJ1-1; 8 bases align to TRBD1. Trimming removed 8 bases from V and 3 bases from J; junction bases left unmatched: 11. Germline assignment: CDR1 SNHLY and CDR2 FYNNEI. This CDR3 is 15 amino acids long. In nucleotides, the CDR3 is TGTGCCAGCCTGATCTTAAGGACAGGGCACACTGAAGCTTTCTTT. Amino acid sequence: CASLILRTGHTEAFF.

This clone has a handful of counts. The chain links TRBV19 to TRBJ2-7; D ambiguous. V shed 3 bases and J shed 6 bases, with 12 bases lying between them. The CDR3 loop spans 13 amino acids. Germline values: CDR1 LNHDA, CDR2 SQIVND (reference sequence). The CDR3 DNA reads TGTGCCAGTAGTATGCGCGGAAACGTCGAGCAGTACTTC. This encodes CASSMRGNVEQYF.

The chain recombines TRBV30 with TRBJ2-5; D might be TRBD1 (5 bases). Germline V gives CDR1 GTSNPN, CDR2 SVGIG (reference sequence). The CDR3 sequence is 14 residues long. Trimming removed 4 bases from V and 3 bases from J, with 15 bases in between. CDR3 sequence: CAWTQGVGEETQYF. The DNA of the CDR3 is TGTGCCTGGACTCAGGGTGTTGGAGAAGAGACCCAGTACTTC.

The CDR3 DNA reads TGTGCCAGCAGTTTGCAGGATAATCAGCCCCAGCATTTT. Protein sequence: CASSLQDNQPQHF. The rearrangement links TRBV27 to TRBJ1-5; D unclear. This CDR3 has 13 amino acids. From germline, CDR1 is MNHEY and CDR2 SMNVEV (reference sequence). V was shortened by 3 bases and J by 4 bases, with 7 bases between the two germline ends.